The 9 T cell receptor beta chains reported below all come from one sample, sequenced in a study of T cell repertoires in cytomegalovirus infection. TCRdb reanalysed the reads using MiXCR and keeps one entry per CDR3 protein. The sample holds roughly 250,000 distinct CDR3 sequences, around 12% seen once. Sequencing input: PBMCs. All receptors come from a human donor in good health (CMV status not recorded). Some clones in this sample may be carry-over from other donors' samples.

V gene TRBV5-1 combines with J gene TRBJ2-1; no firm D call. Deletions cut 1 base from V and 10 bases from J, with 6 bases between. Per germline, CDR1 SGHRS and CDR2 YFSETQ. The length of the CDR3 is 11 residues. In DNA, the CDR3 is TGCGCCAGCAGCTTGAAACAGGAGCAGTTCTTC. This sequence encodes CASSLKQEQFF.

A note on this clonotype: One base away lies a much larger clone, so this may be a sequencing read error. The V call is TRBV7-2, the J call TRBJ2-5; 8 bases agree with TRBD2. Germline loops: CDR1 SGHTA, CDR2 FQGNSA. This CDR3 comprises 15 residues. CDR3 residues: CANSPGGGRQETQYF. CDR3 sequence (DNA): TGTGCCAACAGCCCGGGGGGCGGGAGGCAAGAGACCCAGTACTTC.

The CDR3 loop reads CASSPLDLAKNIQYF. The CDR3 DNA reads TGTGCCAGCTCCCCCCTGGACCTAGCCAAAAACATTCAGTACTTC. V gene TRBV2 combines with J gene TRBJ2-4; no definite D call. The CDR3 sequence is 15 residues long. Trimming removed 8 bases at V and 0 bases at J, with 14 bases between. Germline CDR1 and CDR2: SNHLY and FYNNEI. The whole variable domain, filled in from reference TRBV2 and TRBJ2-4, reads EPEVTQTPSHQVTQMGQEVILRCVPISNHLYFYWYRQILGQKVEFLVSFYNNEISEKSEIFDDQFSVERPDGSNFTLKIRSTKLEDSAMYFCASSPLDLAKNIQYFGAGTRLSVL.

The rearrangement links TRBV14 to TRBJ2-7; D is uncertain. The germline V gene encodes CDR1 SGHDN and CDR2 FVKESK. The CDR3 is made up of 14 amino acids. Trimming removed 1 base from V and 3 bases from J, with 10 bases in between. The DNA for the CDR3 is TGTGCCAGCAGCCAAGGCCGGGTCATCTACGAGCAGTACTTC. Translating it yields CASSQGRVIYEQYF. The complete variable domain, with remaining parts taken from reference TRBV14 and TRBJ2-7, reads EAGVTQFPSHSVIEKGQTVTLRCDPISGHDNLYWYRRVMGKEIKFLLHFVKESKQDESGMPNNRFLAERTGGTYSTLKVQPAELEDSGVYFCASSQGRVIYEQYFGPGTRLTVT.

This clonotype has a handful of counts. CDR3 region: CASSTSHRGNYGYTF. In nucleotides, the CDR3 is TGTGCCAGTAGTACCTCGCACAGGGGGAACTATGGCTACACCTTC. This rearrangement joins TRBV19 to TRBJ1-2; 8 positions match TRBD1. After removal of 4 bases from V and 2 bases from J, the junction contained 6 bases not matched to a gene. CDR3 length equals 15 residues. From germline, CDR1 is LNHDA and CDR2 SQIVND (reference sequence).

This clonotype has just a few counts. The rearrangement links TRBV19 to TRBJ1-5; 9 bases match TRBD1. CDR1 and CDR2 (germline): LNHDA, SQIVND (reference sequence). This CDR3 spans 18 amino acids. The J segment lost 4 bases and the V segment lost 5 bases, leaving 15 bases of the junction unmatched. The CDR3: CASSSGPNRGRLNQPQHF. CDR3 in DNA: TGTGCCAGTAGTTCCGGCCCGAACAGGGGGCGCTTGAATCAGCCCCAGCATTTT. The whole variable domain, remainder taken from reference TRBV19 and TRBJ1-5, is DGGITQSPKYLFRKEGQNVTLSCEQNLNHDAMYWYRQDPGQGLRLIYYSQIVNDFQKGDIAEGYSVSREKKESFPLTVTSAQKNPTAFYLCASSSGPNRGRLNQPQHFGDGTRLSIL.

The sample holds many counts of this clonotype. The chain combines TRBV7-2 with TRBJ1-5, with 7 positions matching TRBD1. Germline lookup yields CDR1 SGHTA and CDR2 FQGNSA. V shed 5 bases and J 7 bases; nucleotides not matched to a gene: 8. The CDR3 extends over 14 amino acids. CDR3 in amino acids: CASSPGGRGQPQHF. CDR3 nucleotide sequence: TGTGCCAGCAGCCCAGGGGGGCGGGGACAGCCCCAGCATTTT.

This clonotype showed up many times. The chain joins TRBV7-2 to TRBJ2-2; possible D gene TRBD1, 6 bases. The germline V and J ends were trimmed by 3 bases and 6 bases, with 14 bases remaining between them. The CDR3 totals 15 residues. Per germline, CDR1 SGHTA and CDR2 FQGNSA. DNA of the CDR3: TGTGCCAGCAGCTTCGTAACACAGGGATCCGGGGAGCTGTTTTTT. It yields the protein CASSFVTQGSGELFF.

In nucleotides, the CDR3 is TGTGCCAGCAGCTTAGGTCGGCAGGGGAATTCACCCCTCCACTTT. This gives the protein CASSLGRQGNSPLHF. The V call is TRBV7-9, the J call TRBJ1-6, with D possibly matching TRBD1 (6 bases). This CDR3 is built from 15 residues. Germline V gives CDR1 SEHNR, CDR2 FQNEAQ (reference sequence). Between the trimmed V and J ends, which lost 1 base and 7 bases, there was a span of 11 bases.